This TCR beta chain derives from a study of T cell repertoires in cytomegalovirus infection. For the study at large: Public TCR beta signature analysis indicated the presence of both CMV infection and matching HLA type. Notes on the study in general: Summed frequency of public TCR beta families distinguished CMV carriers with the relevant HLA.

This clonotype was observed at least ten times. Its antigen is not identified. The CDR3 length is 18 residues. V dropped 5 bases and J dropped 0 bases, with 19 bases sitting between them. The germline gives CDR1 SGHTA, CDR2 FQGNSA. One entry per CDR3 protein results from TCRdb running MiXCR on the reads. The data show fewer than 950,000 distinct CDR3 sequences, approximately 32% seen once. This rearrangement joins TRBV7-2 to TRBJ2-2, with D possibly TRBD2 on 7 matching bases. The receptor was isolated from a human donor in good health (CMV status not recorded). Some clones in this sample may be carry-over from other donors' samples. Specimen: cultured CD8+ T cells from PBMCs, collected from culture after CMV antigen stimulation. The CDR3 protein is CASSLRGRGGANTGELFF. The DNA of the CDR3 is TGTGCCAGCAGCCTCCGTGGTCGCGGGGGCGCGAACACCGGGGAGCTGTTTTTT.